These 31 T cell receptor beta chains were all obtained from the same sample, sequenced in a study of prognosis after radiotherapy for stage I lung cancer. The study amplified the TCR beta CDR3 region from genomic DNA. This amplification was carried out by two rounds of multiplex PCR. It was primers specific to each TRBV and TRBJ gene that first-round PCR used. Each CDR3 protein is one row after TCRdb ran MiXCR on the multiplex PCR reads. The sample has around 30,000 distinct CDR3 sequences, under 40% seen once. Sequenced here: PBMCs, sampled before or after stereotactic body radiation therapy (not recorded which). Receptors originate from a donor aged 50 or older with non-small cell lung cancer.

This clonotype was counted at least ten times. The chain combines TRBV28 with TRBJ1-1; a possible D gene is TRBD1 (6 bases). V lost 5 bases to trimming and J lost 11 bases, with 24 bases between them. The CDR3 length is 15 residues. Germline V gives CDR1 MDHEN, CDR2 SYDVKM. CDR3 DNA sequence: TGTGCCAGCAGTCCCTGGGGGGGGCTGAAGAGACGTGCTTTCTTT. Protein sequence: CASSPWGGLKRRAFF. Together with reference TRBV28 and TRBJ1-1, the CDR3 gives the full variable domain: DVKVTQSSRYLVKRTGEKVFLECVQDMDHENMFWYRQDPGLGLRLIYFSYDVKMKEKGDIPEGYSVSREKKERFSLILESASTNQTSMYLCASSPWGGLKRRAFFGQGTRLTVV.

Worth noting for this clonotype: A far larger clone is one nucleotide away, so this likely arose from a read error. The CDR3 sequence is CASNQGYADYDQYF. CDR3 in DNA: TGTGCCAGCAACCAGGGGTACGCAGACTACGATCAGTACTTC. V usage is TRBV6-4 and J usage is TRBJ2-7; D is possibly TRBD1 (6 bases). Germline V gives CDR1 MRHNA, CDR2 SNTAGT. The CDR3 has 14 residues.

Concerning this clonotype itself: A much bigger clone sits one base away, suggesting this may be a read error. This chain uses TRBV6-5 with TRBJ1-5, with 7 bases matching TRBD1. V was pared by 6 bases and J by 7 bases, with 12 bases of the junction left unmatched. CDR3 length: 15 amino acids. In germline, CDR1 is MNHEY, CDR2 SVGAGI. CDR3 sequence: CASRYDIGGGQPQHF. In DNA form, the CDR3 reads TGTGCCAGCAGATACGACATAGGGGGCGGGCAGCCCCAGCATTTT.

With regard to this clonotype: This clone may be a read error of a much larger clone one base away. The CDR3: CSWRADRQDTEAFF. CDR3 sequence (DNA): TGTTCCTGGAGGGCGGACAGGCAGGACACTGAAGCTTTCTTT. The rearrangement links TRBV30 to TRBJ1-1; 7 bases are shared with TRBD1. CDR3 length equals 14 residues. Germline lookup yields CDR1 GTSNPN and CDR2 SVGIG (reference sequence).

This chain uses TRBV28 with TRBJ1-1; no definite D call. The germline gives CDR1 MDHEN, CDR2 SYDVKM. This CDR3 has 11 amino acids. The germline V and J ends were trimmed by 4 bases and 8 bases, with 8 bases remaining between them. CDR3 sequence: CASSSFREAFF. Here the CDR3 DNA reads TGTGCCAGCAGTTCCTTTCGCGAAGCTTTCTTT. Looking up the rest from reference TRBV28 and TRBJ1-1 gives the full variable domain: DVKVTQSSRYLVKRTGEKVFLECVQDMDHENMFWYRQDPGLGLRLIYFSYDVKMKEKGDIPEGYSVSREKKERFSLILESASTNQTSMYLCASSSFREAFFGQGTRLTVV.

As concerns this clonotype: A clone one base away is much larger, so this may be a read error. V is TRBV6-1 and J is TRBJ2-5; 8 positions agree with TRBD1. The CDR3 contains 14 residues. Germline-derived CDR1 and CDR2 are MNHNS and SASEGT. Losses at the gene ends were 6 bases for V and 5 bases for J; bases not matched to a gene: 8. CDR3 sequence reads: CASSTSRGRETQYF. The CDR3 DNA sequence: TGTGCCAGCAGCACTAGCAGGGGGCGGGAGACCCAGTACTTC.

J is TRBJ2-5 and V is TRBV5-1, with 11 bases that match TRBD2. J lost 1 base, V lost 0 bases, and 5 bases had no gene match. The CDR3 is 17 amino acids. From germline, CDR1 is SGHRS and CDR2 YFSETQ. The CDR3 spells CASSLGSSGGIQETQYF. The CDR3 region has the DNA TGCGCCAGCAGCTTGGGGTCTAGCGGGGGGATCCAAGAGACCCAGTACTTC.

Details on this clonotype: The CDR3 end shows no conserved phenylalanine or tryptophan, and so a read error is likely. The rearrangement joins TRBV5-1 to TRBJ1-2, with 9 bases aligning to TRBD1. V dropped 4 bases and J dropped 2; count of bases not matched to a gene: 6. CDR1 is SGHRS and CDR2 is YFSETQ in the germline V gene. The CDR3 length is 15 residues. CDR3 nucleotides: TGCGCCAGCAGCCCGTCCGGGACAGGGAACTATGGCTACACCCTC. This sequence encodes CASSPSGTGNYGYTL.

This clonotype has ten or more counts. CDR3 nucleotides: TGTGCCAGCAGTAAGCCGGGACAGGGAAATGAAAAACTGTTTTTT. As protein: CASSKPGQGNEKLFF. J is TRBJ1-4 and V is TRBV6-1; 9 bases are a match to TRBD1. This CDR3 spans 15 amino acids. With V trimmed by 5 bases and J by 5 bases, 6 bases remained unmatched. Germline loops: CDR1 MNHNS, CDR2 SASEGT.

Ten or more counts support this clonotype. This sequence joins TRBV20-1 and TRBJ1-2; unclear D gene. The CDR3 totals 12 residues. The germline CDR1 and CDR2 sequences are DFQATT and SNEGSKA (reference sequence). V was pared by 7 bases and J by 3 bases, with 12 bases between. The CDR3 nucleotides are TGCAGTGGGGCGAGGCAAGACTATGGCTACACCTTC. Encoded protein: CSGARQDYGYTF.

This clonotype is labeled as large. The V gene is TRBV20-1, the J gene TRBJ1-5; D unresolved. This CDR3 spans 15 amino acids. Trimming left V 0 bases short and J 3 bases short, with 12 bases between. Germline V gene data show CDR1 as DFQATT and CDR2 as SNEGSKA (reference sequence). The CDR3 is CSARDRERDNQPQHF. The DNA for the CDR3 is TGCAGTGCTAGAGATAGGGAACGAGACAATCAGCCCCAGCATTTT.

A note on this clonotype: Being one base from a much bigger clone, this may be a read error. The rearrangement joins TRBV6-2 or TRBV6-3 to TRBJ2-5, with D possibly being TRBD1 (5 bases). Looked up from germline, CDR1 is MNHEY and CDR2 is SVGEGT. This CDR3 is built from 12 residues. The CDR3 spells CASTGIEETRYF. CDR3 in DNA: TGTGCCAGCACAGGGATCGAAGAGACCCGGTACTTC.

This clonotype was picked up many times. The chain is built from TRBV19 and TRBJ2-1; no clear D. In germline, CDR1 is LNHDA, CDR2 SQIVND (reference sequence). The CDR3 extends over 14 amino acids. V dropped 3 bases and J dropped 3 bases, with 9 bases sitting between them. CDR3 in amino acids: CASSILGDYNEQFF. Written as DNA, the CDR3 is TGTGCCAGTAGTATCCTGGGCGACTACAATGAGCAGTTCTTC.

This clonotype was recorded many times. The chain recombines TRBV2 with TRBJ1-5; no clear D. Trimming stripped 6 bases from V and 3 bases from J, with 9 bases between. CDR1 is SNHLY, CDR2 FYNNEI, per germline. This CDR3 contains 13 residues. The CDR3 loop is CASRWESNQPQHF. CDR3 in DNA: TGTGCCAGCAGGTGGGAGTCCAATCAGCCCCAGCATTTT.

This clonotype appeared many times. The CDR3 DNA reads TGTGCCAGCAGTTCGCTTCGGATCCTAAAAGAGCAGTACTTC. Its protein product is CASSSLRILKEQYF. The chain uses TRBV6-5 and TRBJ2-7; no definite D call. Germline-derived CDR1 and CDR2 are MNHEY and SVGAGI. CDR3 length: 14 amino acids. V was cut by 4 bases and J by 7 bases, with 17 bases left in between.

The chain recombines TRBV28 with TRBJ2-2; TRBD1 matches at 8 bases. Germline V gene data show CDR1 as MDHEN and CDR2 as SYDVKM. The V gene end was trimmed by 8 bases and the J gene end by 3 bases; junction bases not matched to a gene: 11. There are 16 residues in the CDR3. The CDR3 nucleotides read TGTGCCAGCTTAAAGCCCGGGACAGGATACACCGGGGAGCTGTTTTTT. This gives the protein CASLKPGTGYTGELFF.

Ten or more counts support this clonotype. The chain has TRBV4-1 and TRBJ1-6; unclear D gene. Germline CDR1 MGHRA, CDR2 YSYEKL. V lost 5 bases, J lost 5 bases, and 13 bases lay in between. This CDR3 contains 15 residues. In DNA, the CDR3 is TGCGCCAGCAGCTACCTGACACTAAATAATTCACCCCTCCACTTT. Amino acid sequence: CASSYLTLNNSPLHF.

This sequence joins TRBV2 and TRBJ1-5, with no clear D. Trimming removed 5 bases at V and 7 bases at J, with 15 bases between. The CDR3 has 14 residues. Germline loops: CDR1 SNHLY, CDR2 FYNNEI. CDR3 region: CASSPDGSDQPQHF. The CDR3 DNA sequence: TGTGCCAGCAGTCCGGACGGTAGCGACCAGCCCCAGCATTTT.

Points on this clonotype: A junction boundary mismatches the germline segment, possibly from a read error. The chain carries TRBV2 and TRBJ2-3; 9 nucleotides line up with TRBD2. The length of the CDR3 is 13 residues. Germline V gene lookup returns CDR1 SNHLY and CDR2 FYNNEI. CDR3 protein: CASSGRLQDMQYF. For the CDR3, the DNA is TGTGCCTCCAGCGGGAGGTTACAAGATATGCAGTATTTT.

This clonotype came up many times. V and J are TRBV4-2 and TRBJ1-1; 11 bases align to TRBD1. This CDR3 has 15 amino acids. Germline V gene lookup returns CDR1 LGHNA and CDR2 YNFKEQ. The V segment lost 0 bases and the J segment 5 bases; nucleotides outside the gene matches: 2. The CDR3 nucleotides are TGTGCCAGCAGCCAAGAGGACAGGGGGCGGACTGAAGCTTTCTTT. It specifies CASSQEDRGRTEAFF.

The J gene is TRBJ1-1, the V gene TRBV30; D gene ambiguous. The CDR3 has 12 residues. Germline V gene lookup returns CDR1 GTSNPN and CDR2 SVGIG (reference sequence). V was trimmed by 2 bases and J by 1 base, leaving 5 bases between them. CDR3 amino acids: CAWSIWNTEAFF. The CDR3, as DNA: TGTGCCTGGAGTATCTGGAACACTGAAGCTTTCTTT.

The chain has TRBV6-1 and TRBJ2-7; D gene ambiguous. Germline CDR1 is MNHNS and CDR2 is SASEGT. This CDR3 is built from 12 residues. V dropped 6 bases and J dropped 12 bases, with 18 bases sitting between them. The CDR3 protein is CASSEVGQVRYF. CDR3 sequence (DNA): TGTGCCAGCAGCGAGGTAGGGCAGGTACGGTACTTC.

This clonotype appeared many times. CDR3 nucleotide sequence: TGCGCCAGCAGCTTGGGCAGCAATAATGAAAAACTGTTTTTT. It specifies CASSLGSNNEKLFF. The chain joins TRBV5-1 to TRBJ1-4; no definite D call. CDR1 and CDR2 (germline): SGHRS, YFSETQ. The ends were cut back, 0 bases at V and 4 bases at J, with 7 bases in the middle. This CDR3 contains 14 residues.

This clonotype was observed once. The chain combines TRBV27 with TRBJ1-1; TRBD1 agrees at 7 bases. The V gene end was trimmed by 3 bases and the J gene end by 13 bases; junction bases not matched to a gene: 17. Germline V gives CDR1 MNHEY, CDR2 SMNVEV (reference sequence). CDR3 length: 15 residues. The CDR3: CASSFSGTDNTGDFF. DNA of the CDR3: TGTGCCAGCAGTTTTTCCGGGACAGATAACACTGGAGATTTCTTT.

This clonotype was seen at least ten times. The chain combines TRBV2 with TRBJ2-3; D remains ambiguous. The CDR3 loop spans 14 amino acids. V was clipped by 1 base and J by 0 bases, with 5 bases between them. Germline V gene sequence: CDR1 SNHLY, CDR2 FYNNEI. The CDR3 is CASSEGFSTDTQYF. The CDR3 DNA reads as TGTGCCAGCAGTGAAGGGTTTAGCACAGATACGCAGTATTTT.

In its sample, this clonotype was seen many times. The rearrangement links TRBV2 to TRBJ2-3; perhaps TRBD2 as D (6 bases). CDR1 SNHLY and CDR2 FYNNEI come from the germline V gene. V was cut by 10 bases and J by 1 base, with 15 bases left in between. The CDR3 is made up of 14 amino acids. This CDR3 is CATQETGGTDTQYF. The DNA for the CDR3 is TGTGCCACCCAAGAGACGGGAGGCACAGATACGCAGTATTTT.

As DNA, the CDR3 is TGTGCCAGCATCCTTAGGGGGGGTCTAGGGGCTAACTATGGCTACACCTTC. Translated, it gives CASILRGGLGANYGYTF. V usage is TRBV27 and J usage is TRBJ1-2; D is perhaps TRBD1 (6 bases). The germline gives CDR1 MNHEY, CDR2 SMNVEV (reference sequence). The CDR3 has 17 residues. Trimming shortened V by 7 bases and J by 0 bases, and 21 bases separated the two germline ends.

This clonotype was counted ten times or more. CDR3 sequence: CASSLSIRPGRPGELFF. As DNA, the CDR3 is TGTGCCAGCAGCTTAAGTATTAGGCCAGGGCGGCCCGGGGAGCTGTTTTTT. The J gene is TRBJ2-2, the V gene TRBV7-9; the D gene is possibly TRBD1 (5 bases). CDR1 SEHNR and CDR2 FQNEAQ come from the germline V gene (reference sequence). The CDR3 spans 17 residues. The V end lost 2 bases, the J end lost 6 bases, and 19 bases lay between the germline ends.

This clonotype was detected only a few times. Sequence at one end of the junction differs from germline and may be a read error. The CDR3 here is CASSPTRQGATRDF. CDR3 nucleotides: TGTGCCAGCAGCCCCACAAGACAGGGGGCGACCCGGGATTTT. V is TRBV5-4 and J is TRBJ2-3; 10 bases line up with TRBD1. The CDR3 has 14 amino acids. Germline V lookup: CDR1 SGHNT, CDR2 YYREEE (reference sequence). The complete variable domain, with remaining parts taken from reference TRBV5-4 and TRBJ2-3, reads ETGVTQSPTHLIKTRGQQVTLRCSSQSGHNTVSWYQQALGQGPQFIFQYYREEENGRGNFPPRFSGLQFPNYSSELNVNALELDDSALYLCASSPTRQGATRDFGPGTRLTVL.

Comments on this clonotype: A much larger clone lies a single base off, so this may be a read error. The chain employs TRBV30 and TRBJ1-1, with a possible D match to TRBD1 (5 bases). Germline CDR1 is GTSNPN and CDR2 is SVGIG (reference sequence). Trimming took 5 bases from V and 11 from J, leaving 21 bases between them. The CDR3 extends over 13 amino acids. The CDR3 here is CAWVWGLRNPAFF. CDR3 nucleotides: TGTGCCTGGGTATGGGGGTTAAGGAACCCGGCTTTCTTT.

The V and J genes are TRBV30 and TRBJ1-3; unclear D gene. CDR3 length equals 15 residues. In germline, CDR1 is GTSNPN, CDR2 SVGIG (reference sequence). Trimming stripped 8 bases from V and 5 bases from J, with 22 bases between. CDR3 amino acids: CASSSAAGSRNTIYF. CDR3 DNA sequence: TGTGCCAGCAGTTCAGCGGCGGGCTCCCGAAACACCATATATTTT.